This T cell receptor beta chain emerged from a study of cytomegalovirus exposure and HLA in healthy donors. Study context: As an earlier analysis found, around 190 million T cells yielded around 110 million unique TCR beta sequences. Findings and limits, study-wide: The productive fraction for most TCR beta V segments was about 90% or about 30% in an earlier analysis.

A note on this clone: Its antigen remains unidentified.

The length of the CDR3 is 14 residues. The germline gives CDR1 SGHAT, CDR2 FQNNGV. Trimming at V came to 5 bases and at J to 8 bases, leaving 7 bases not matched to a gene. A multiplex PCR was run with 60 Vbeta primers and 13 Jbeta primers. Profiling relied on immunoSEQ multiplex PCR, and the TCRdb table lists in-frame clones only, not all of them. Of roughly 150,000 clones listed, around 65% were seen once; the top ten hold 3%. Input material: PBMCs. The receptor comes from a woman in her 30s in good health and CMV-seropositive. This chain joins TRBV11-2 and TRBJ2-1; 9 nucleotides agree with TRBD2. The CDR3, as DNA: TGTGCCAGCAGCACCGGGACTAGCCCGTATGAGCAGTTCTTC. This sequence encodes CASSTGTSPYEQFF.